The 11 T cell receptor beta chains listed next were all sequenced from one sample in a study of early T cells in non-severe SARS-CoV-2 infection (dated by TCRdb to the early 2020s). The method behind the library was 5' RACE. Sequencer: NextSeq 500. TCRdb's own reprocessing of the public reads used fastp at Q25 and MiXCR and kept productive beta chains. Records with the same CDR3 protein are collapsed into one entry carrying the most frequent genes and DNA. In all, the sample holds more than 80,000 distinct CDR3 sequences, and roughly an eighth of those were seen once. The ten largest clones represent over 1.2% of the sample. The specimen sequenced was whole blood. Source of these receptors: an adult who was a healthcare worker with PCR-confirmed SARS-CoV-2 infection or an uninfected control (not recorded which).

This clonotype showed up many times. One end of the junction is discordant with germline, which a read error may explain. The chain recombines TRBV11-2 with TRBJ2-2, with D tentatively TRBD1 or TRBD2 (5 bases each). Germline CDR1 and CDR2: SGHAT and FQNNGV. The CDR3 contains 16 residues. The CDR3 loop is CASSLASGPGTEELFF. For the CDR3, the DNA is TGTGCCAGCAGCTTAGCTTCGGGGCCTGGGACCGAGGAGCTGTTTTTT.

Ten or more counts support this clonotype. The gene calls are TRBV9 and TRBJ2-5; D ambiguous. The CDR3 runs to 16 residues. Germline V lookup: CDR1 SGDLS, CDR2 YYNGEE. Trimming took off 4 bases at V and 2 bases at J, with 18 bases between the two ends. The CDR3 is CASSSDDLLQQETQYF. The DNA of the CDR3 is TGTGCCAGCAGCTCCGACGACCTCCTCCAGCAAGAGACCCAGTACTTC.

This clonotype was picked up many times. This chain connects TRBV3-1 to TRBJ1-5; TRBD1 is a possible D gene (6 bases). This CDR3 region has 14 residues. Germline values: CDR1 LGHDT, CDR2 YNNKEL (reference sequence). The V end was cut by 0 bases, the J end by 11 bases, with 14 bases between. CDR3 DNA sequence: TGTGCCAGCAGCCAAGAACAGGGTCGTGGGACCCAGCATTTT. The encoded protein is CASSQEQGRGTQHF.

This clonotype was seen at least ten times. CDR3 sequence reads: CASSLRGRTSNSNQPQHF. The DNA of the CDR3 is TGTGCCAGCAGCTTAAGGGGCCGGACAAGTAATAGCAATCAGCCCCAGCATTTT. The chain is built from TRBV7-9 and TRBJ1-5; D might be TRBD1 (5 bases). Trimming left V 2 bases short and J 0 bases short, with 17 bases between. The CDR3 is 18 amino acids. Germline CDR1 and CDR2: SEHNR and FQNEAQ (reference sequence).

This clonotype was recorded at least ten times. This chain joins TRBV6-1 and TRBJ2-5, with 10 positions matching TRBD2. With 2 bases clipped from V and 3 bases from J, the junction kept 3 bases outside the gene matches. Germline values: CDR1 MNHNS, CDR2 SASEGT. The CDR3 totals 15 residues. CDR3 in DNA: TGTGCCAGCAGTGAACTAGCGGGGGCCAAAGAGACCCAGTACTTC. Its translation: CASSELAGAKETQYF.

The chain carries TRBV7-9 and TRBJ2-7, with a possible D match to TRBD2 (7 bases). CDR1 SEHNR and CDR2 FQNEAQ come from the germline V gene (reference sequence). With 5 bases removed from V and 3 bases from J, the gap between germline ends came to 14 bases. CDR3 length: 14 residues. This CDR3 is CASSARGAHYEQYF. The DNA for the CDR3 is TGTGCCAGCAGCGCCCGGGGGGCCCACTACGAGCAGTACTTC. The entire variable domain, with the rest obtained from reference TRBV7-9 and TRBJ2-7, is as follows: DTGVSQNPRHKITKRGQNVTFRCDPISEHNRLYWYRQTLGQGPEFLTYFQNEAQLEKSRLLSDRFSAERPKGSFSTLEIQRTEQGDSAMYLCASSARGAHYEQYFGPGTRLTVT.

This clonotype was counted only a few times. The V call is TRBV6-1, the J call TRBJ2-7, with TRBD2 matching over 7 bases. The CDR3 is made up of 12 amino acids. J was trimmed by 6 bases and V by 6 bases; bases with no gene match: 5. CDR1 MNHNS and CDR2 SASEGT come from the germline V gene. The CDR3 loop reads CASSGLVGEQYF. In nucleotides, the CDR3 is TGTGCCAGCAGCGGACTAGTTGGCGAGCAGTACTTC.

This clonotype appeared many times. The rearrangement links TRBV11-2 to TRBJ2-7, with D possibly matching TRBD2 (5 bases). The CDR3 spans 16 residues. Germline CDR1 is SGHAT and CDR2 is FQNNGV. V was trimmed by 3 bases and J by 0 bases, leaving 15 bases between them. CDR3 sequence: CASSLSGVESSYEQYF. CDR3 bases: TGTGCCAGCAGCTTGTCCGGGGTGGAGAGCTCCTACGAGCAGTACTTC.

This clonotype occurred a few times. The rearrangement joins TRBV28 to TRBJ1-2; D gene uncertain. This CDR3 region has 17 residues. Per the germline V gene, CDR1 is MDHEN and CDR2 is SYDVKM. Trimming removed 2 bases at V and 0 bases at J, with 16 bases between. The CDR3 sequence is CASSLLGRLTTNYGYTF. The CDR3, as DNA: TGTGCCAGCAGTTTACTGGGTCGGCTTACCACTAACTATGGCTACACCTTC.

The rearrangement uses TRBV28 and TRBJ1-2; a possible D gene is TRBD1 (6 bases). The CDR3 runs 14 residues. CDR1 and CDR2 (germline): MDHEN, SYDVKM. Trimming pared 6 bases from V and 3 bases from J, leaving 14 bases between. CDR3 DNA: TGTGCCAGCAGCCCGGAGGGGGAGGACTATGGCTACACCTTC. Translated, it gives CASSPEGEDYGYTF.

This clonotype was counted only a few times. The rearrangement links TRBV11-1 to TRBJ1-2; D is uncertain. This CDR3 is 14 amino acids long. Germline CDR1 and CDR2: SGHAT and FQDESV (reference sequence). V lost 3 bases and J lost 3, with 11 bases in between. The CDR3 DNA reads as TGTGCCAGCAGCTTGACCACCAAGGACTATGGCTACACCTTC. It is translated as CASSLTTKDYGYTF.